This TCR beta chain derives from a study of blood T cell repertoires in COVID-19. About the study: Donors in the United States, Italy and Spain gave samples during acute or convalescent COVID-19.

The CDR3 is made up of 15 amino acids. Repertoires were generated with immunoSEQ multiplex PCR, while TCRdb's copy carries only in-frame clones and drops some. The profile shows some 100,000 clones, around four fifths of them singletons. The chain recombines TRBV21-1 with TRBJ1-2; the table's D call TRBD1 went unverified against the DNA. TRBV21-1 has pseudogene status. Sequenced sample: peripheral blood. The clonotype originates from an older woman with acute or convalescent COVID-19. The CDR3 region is CASSKDPSRGHGYTF. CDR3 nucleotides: TGTGCCAGCAGCAAAGACCCCTCCAGGGGACACGGCTACACCTTC.